This T cell receptor (beta chain) was retrieved from a study of a mutant IDH1 vaccine in newly diagnosed glioma. About the research overall: Patients in the study were vaccinated eight times, receiving shots in weeks 1, 3, 5, 7, 11, 15, 19 and 23. Vaccines were first given 4-6 weeks after radiotherapy alone, or with temozolomide cycles.

The time point: week 23, last vaccination. Doses consisted of 300 ug of mutant IDH1 20-mer peptide each, paired with topical imiquimod. Each of the donors came in with new WHO grade 3 or 4 astrocytomas that were IDH1-mutant and ATRX-lost. Regarding the study as a whole: Patients showed vaccine-induced immune responses at a rate of roughly 93%.

On this clone itself: Its antigen is undetermined.

Germline V gene data show CDR1 as MNHEY and CDR2 as SVGAGI. The CDR3 sequence is 12 residues long. V was cut by 5 bases and J by 9 bases, with 13 bases left in between. Assay used: immunoSEQ multiplex PCR; TCRdb lists only in-frame clones, some missing. The table records some 42,000 clones, about three quarters of them present only once. The specimen was PBMCs, collected from a glioma patient whose treatment included an IDH1 peptide vaccine. V usage is TRBV6-5 and J usage is TRBJ1-2; D may be TRBD1 (6 bases). The receptor's source is a man in his forties or fifties with glioma. The CDR3 reads CASSLQGVSYTF. For the CDR3, the DNA is TGTGCCAGCAGTCTACAGGGAGTTAGCTACACCTTC.